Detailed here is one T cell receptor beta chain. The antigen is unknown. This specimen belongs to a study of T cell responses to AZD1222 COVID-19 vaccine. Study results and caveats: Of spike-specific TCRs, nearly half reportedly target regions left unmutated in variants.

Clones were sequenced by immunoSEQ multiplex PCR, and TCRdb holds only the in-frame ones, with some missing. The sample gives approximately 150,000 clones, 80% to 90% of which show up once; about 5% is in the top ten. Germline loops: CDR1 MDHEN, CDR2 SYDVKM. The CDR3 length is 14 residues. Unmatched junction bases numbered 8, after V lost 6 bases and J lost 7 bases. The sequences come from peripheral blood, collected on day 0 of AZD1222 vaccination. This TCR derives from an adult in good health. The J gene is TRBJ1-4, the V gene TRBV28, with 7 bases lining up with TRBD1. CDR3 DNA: TGTGCCAGCAGGCAGACAGGGAGTGGTGAAAAACTGTTTTTT. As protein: CASRQTGSGEKLFF.